This T cell receptor gamma chain was sequenced in a study of γδ T cells in repeated Plasmodium falciparum infection (dated by TCRdb to the early 2020s). About the investigation overall: The natural-infection arm enrolled Malian children exposed to intense seasonal malaria transmission and compared the Malian children with Australian children matched for age and gender. Malian gammadelta TCR repertoires were analysed cross-sectionally during no-transmission periods and were analysed longitudinally across acute febrile malaria episodes. Controlled-infection subjects were sampled at baseline, immediately before selected infections, and 21 days after each infection. Four controlled human malaria infections were administered to a few malaria-naive U.S. adults over around 630 days by bites from P. falciparum NF54-infected Anopheles stephensi mosquitoes. The study looked at how repeated Plasmodium falciparum infection shapes the human gammadelta T cell repertoire, using both natural infection in Mali and controlled human malaria infection.

Vgamma9/Vdelta2+ and Vdelta2-negative gammadelta T cell populations were flow-sorted from peripheral blood mononuclear cells for bulk TCR repertoire analysis. The CDR3, from cysteine to phenylalanine, totals 17 residues. Of the read, only the CDR3 DNA is kept; its 51 bases are in frame from base 1. CDR1 and CDR2 are read off the germline V gene (reference sequence) as GITISATS and ISYDGTV. A note on this clone: Its specific antigen is unknown. Sequence at one end of the junction differs from germline and may be a read error.

Study-wide conclusions, independent of this receptor: In Vdelta2-negative, largely Vdelta1+, gammadelta TCR repertoires, repeated controlled infections appeared to drive waves of new clonotype selection. Vgamma9/Vdelta2+ TCR repertoires showed a highly stable polyclonal repertoire over time and infection, with many inter-individual overlapping TCRgamma sequences. Compared with Australian children, Malian children appeared to have Vdelta2-negative gammadelta TCR repertoires that were more clonally expanded, less diverse and less shared. Analysis of inter-individual variability in gammadelta T cell responses was limited by the small size of the controlled-infection cohort. The Malian cohort was drawn from a small rural village made up mostly of one ethnic group, which limits generalizability.

The library was prepared using multiplex PCR. Sequenced on an Illumina MiSeq. Each sorted gammadelta T cell sample was sequenced for both the TCR gamma (TRG) and TCR delta (TRD) chains. The authors' pipeline ran thus. Repertoire analyses included clonotype tree plots, accumulated frequency of the top 20 clonotypes, diversity index (DI) and D75 metrics. Clone calls in TCRdb were regenerated from the public reads with CATT, after which identical DNA sequences shared one row. TCRdb, not the original authors, processed these V and J calls. The sample data list fewer than 5,500 gamma-chain clones, and about 3.5% of these were observed just once. Under 35% of the sample belongs to the ten largest clones.

This TCR was recovered from a pool of human donors (malaria-infected and uninfected, not separated). Specimen: gamma-delta T cells from blood. Here the chain combines TRGV9 and TRGJP. The J gene, missing from TCRdb, was assigned here through DNA to germline matching. The DNA reads as follows: TGTGCCTCGTGGGAGGGAAGCGAGGGGTTGGGCAAAAAAATCAAGGTATTT. The translation is CASWEGSEGLGKKIKVF.